Presented here are 5 T cell receptor beta chains from one specimen sequenced in a study of cytomegalovirus exposure and HLA in healthy donors. With 60 Vbeta and 13 Jbeta primers, the PCR was carried out. Sequenced by immunoSEQ multiplex PCR; TCRdb stores in-frame clones only, minus some. The sample lists about 120,000 clones, about 79% seen once, with around 4.3% in the top ten. The source material was PBMCs. All receptors derive from a young man in good health and CMV-seropositive.

In DNA form, the CDR3 reads TGTGCCAGCAGCTTAACAAGCTCGGGACAGGTACAGCATTTT. Protein sequence: CASSLTSSGQVQHF. The V gene is TRBV7-6, the J gene TRBJ1-5; 8 bases are a match to TRBD1. Looked up from germline, CDR1 is SGHVS and CDR2 is FNYEAQ. CDR3 length: 14 amino acids. V dropped 2 bases and J dropped 13; count of bases not matched to a gene: 10.

This sequence joins TRBV6-1 and TRBJ2-5; TRBD2 agrees at 7 bases. V shed 4 bases, J shed 3 bases, and the junction held 8 bases outside the gene matches. CDR1 is MNHNS, CDR2 SASEGT, per germline. The CDR3 has 15 residues. The CDR3 nucleotides are TGTGCCAGCAGTGTCTTTCGGGGGGAAAAAGAGACCCAGTACTTC. Its translation: CASSVFRGEKETQYF.

The chain links TRBV5-6 to TRBJ2-7; unclear D gene. CDR1 and CDR2 (germline): SGHDT, YYEEEE. The V end lost 4 bases, the J end lost 7 bases, and 12 bases lay between the germline ends. The CDR3 covers 12 residues. This CDR3 reads CASSAWSWEQYF. CDR3 coding DNA: TGTGCCAGCAGCGCCTGGAGTTGGGAGCAGTACTTC.

The chain links TRBV5-1 to TRBJ2-5, with TRBD2 identical over 14 bases. V was pared by 4 bases and J by 3 bases, with 5 bases of the junction left unmatched. The CDR3 is made up of 16 amino acids. Germline-derived CDR1 and CDR2 are SGHRS and YFSETQ. The CDR3 DNA is TGCGCCAGCAGCGAATTGGGACTAGCGGGGGAAGAGACCCAGTACTTC. Amino acid sequence: CASSELGLAGEETQYF.

This chain joins TRBV4-2 and TRBJ2-2, with a tentative D call TRBD1 (6 bases). Germline V gene sequence: CDR1 LGHNA, CDR2 YNFKEQ. V lost 4 bases and J lost 3, with 12 bases in between. CDR3 size: 15 residues. The CDR3 nucleotides read TGTGCCAGCAGCCCACCGGGACAACACACCGGGGAGCTGTTTTTT. Its translation is CASSPPGQHTGELFF.